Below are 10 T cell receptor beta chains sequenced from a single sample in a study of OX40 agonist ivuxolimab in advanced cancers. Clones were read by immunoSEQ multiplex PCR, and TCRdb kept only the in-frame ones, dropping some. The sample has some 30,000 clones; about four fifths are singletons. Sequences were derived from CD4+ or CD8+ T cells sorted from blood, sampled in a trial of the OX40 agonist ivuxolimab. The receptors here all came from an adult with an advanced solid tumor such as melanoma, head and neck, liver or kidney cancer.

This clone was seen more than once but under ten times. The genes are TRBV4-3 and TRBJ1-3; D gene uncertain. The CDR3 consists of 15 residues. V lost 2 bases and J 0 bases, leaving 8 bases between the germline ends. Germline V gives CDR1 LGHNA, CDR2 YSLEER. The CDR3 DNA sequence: TGCGCCAGCAGCCAAATGACCGCCTCTGGAAACACCATATATTTT. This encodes CASSQMTASGNTIYF.

Written as DNA, the CDR3 is TGTGCCAGCAGTATACAGGGGCGGGGCACAGATACGCAGTATTTT. This translates into CASSIQGRGTDTQYF. The chain uses TRBV27 and TRBJ2-3; 7 bases line up with TRBD1. The CDR3 is made up of 15 amino acids. V was pared by 5 bases and J by 1 base, with 6 bases of the junction left unmatched. Per germline, CDR1 MNHEY and CDR2 SMNVEV (reference sequence).

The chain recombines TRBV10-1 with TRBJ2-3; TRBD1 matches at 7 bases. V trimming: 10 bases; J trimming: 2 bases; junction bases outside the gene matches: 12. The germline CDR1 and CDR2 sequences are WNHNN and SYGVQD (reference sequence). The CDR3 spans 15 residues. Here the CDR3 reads CATSTLTGPTDTQYF. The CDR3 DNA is TGCGCCACCTCAACTCTGACAGGGCCCACAGATACGCAGTATTTT.

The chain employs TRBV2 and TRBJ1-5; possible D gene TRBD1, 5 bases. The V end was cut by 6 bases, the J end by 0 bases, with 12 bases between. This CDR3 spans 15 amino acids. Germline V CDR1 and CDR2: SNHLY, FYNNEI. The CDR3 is CASSRRQPSNQPQHF. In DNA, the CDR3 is TGTGCCAGCAGCCGACGACAGCCTAGCAATCAGCCCCAGCATTTT.

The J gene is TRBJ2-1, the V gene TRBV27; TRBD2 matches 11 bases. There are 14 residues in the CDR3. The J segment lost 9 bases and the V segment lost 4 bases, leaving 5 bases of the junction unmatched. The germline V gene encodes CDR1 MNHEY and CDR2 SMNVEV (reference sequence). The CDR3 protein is CASSSTGLAGEQFF. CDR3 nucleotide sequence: TGTGCCAGCAGTTCAACTGGACTAGCGGGTGAGCAGTTCTTC.

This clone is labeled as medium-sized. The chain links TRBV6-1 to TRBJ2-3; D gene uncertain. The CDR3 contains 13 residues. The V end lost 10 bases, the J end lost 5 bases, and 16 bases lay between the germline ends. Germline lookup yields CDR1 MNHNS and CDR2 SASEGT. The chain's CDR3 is CATDPLRGDTQYF. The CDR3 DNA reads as TGTGCCACCGACCCGCTCCGAGGAGATACGCAGTATTTT.

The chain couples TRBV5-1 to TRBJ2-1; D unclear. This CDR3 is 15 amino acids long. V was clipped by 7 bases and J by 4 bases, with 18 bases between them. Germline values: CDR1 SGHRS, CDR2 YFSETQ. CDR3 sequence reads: CASGLSQNRYNEQFF. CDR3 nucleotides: TGCGCCAGCGGCCTTTCGCAAAATCGTTACAATGAGCAGTTCTTC.

This CDR3 is CASSLERVSEQYF. CDR3 nucleotides: TGTGCCAGCAGCTTGGAGCGGGTATCCGAGCAGTACTTC. The chain joins TRBV7-9 to TRBJ2-7; TRBD2 is a possible D gene (6 bases). This CDR3 contains 13 residues. Germline V gene lookup returns CDR1 SEHNR and CDR2 FQNEAQ (reference sequence). V was clipped by 3 bases and J by 6 bases, with 12 bases between them.

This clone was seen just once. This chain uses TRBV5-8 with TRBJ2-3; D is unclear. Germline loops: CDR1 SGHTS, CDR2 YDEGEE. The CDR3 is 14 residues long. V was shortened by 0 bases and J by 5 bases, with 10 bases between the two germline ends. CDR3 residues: CASSLVRAGDTQYF. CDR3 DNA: TGTGCCAGCAGCTTGGTTAGGGCCGGAGATACGCAGTATTTT.

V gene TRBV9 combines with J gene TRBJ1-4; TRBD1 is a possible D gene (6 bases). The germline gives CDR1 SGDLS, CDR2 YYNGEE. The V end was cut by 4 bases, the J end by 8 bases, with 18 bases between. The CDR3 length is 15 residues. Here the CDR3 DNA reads TGTGCCAGCAGCACGACCGTGGGGGGCTGGGAAAAACTGTTTTTT. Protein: CASSTTVGGWEKLFF. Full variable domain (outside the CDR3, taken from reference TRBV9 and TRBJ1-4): DSGVTQTPKHLITATGQRVTLRCSPRSGDLSVYWYQQSLDQGLQFLIQYYNGEERAKGNILERFSAQQFPDLHSELNLSSLELGDSALYFCASSTTVGGWEKLFFGSGTQLSVL.